The source of this TCR beta chain is a study of blood T cell repertoires in COVID-19. Study background: Nucleic acid was either cDNA or gDNA, and it came from T cells, B-cell-depleted T cells, or PBMCs.

The CDR3 runs 8 residues. Germline V gene data show CDR1 as SGHTA and CDR2 as FQGTGA. Produced via immunoSEQ multiplex PCR; TCRdb's table is partial and in-frame only. The sample has about 150,000 clones; over 75% are singletons. About this clone: The germline gene is not matched at one end of the junction; a read error may be the cause.

Sequencing input: peripheral blood. The genes are TRBV7-3 and TRBJ1-2; D unresolved. The clonotype comes from an older man with COVID-19, enrolled during active disease. CDR3 sequence: CASTLADF. The CDR3 nucleotides read TGTGCCAGCACTTTGGCCGACTTC.